A single sample gave rise to the 3 T cell receptor beta chains below, sequenced in a study of T cell repertoires in cytomegalovirus infection. These receptors lack a known antigen. MiXCR, applied by TCRdb to the reads, yields one record per CDR3 protein. Of 300,000 to 400,000 distinct CDR3 sequences detected, approximately 25% appear once; the ten largest clones hold approximately 12%. The specimen comprised cultured PBMCs, sampled from culture after CMV antigen stimulation. These receptors were taken from a human donor in good health (CMV status not recorded). Some clones in this sample may be carry-over from other donors' samples.

V usage is TRBV19 and J usage is TRBJ2-1; no reliable D call. Germline-derived CDR1 and CDR2 are LNHDA and SQIVND (reference sequence). CDR3 length: 17 amino acids. V dropped 4 bases and J dropped 1 base, with 17 bases sitting between them. CDR3 sequence reads: CASSKERQDTSYNEQFF. The CDR3 DNA is TGTGCCAGTAGTAAAGAACGACAAGATACATCCTACAATGAGCAGTTCTTC. Full variable domain (remainder filled in from reference TRBV19 and TRBJ2-1): DGGITQSPKYLFRKEGQNVTLSCEQNLNHDAMYWYRQDPGQGLRLIYYSQIVNDFQKGDIAEGYSVSREKKESFPLTVTSAQKNPTAFYLCASSKERQDTSYNEQFFGPGTRLTVL.

In its sample, this clonotype was seen many times. The genes are TRBV12-3 or TRBV12-4 and TRBJ1-1; tentative D call: TRBD1 (5 bases). The CDR3 totals 14 residues. V lost 2 bases and J 5 bases, leaving 12 bases between the germline ends. DNA of the CDR3: TGTGCCAGCAGTTTATCCCATAGACAGACTGAAGCTTTCTTT. It is translated as CASSLSHRQTEAFF.

This chain links TRBV28 with TRBJ2-1, with 11 bases aligning to TRBD2. The V segment lost 7 bases and the J segment 7 bases; nucleotides outside the gene matches: 9. The CDR3 contains 15 residues. Germline CDR1 and CDR2: MDHEN and SYDVKM. CDR3 region: CASTYEASGRNEQFF. In DNA form, the CDR3 reads TGTGCCAGCACCTATGAGGCTAGCGGGAGGAATGAGCAGTTCTTC.